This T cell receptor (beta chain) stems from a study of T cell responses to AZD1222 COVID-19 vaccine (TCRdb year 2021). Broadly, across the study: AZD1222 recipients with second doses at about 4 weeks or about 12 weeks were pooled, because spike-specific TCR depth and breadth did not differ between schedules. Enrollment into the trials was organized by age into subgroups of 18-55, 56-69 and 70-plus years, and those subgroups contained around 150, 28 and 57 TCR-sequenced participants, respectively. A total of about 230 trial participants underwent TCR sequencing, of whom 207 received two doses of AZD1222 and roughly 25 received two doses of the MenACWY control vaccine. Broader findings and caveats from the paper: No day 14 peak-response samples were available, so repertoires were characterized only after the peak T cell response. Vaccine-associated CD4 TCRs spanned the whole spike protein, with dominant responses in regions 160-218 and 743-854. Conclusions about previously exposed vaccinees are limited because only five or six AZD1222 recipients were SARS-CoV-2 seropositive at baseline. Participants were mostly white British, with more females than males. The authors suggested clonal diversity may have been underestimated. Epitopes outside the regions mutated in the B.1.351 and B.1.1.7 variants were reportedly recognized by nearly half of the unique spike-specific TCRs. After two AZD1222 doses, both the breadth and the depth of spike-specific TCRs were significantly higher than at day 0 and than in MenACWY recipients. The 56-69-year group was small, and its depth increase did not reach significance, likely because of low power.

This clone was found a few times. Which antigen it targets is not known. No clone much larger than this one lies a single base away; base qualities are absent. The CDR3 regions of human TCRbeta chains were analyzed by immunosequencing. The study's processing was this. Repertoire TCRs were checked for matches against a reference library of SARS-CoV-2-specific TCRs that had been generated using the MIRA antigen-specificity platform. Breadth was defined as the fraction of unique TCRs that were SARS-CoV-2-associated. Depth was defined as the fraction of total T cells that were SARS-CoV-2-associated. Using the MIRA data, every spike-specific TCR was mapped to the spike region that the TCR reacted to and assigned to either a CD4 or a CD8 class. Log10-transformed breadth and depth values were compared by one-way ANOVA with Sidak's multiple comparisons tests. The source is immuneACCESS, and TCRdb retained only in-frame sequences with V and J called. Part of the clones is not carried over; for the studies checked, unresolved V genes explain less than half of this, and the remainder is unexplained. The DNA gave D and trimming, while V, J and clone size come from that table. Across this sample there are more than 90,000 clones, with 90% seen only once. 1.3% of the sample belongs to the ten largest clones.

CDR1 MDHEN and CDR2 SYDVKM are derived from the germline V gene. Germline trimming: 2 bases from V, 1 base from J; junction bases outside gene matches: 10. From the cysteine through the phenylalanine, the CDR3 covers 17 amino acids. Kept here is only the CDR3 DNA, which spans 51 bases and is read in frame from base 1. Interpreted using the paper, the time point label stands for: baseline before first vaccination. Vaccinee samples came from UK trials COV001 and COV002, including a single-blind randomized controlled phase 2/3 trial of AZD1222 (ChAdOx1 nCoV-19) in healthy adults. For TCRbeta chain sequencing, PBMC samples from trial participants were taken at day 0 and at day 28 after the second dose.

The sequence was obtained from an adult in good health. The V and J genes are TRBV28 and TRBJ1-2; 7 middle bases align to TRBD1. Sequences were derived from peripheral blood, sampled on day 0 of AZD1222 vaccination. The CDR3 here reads CASSLAGQSEDNYGYTF. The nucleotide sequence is TGTGCCAGCAGTTTAGCGGGACAGTCAGAGGATAACTATGGCTACACCTTC.